This entry lists 13 T cell receptor beta chains sequenced from one sample in a study of cytomegalovirus exposure and HLA in healthy donors. 60 Vbeta and 13 Jbeta primers were used in PCR. Only in-frame clones appear in the TCRdb table, and some are missing; sequencing was by immunoSEQ multiplex PCR. This sample has roughly 120,000 clones; around two thirds occur once, and the top ten carry 4.8%. Material for sequencing was PBMCs. Every receptor here comes from a man aged 60 to 75 in good health and CMV-seropositive.

The rearrangement links TRBV5-1 to TRBJ1-1, with D possibly being TRBD1 (6 bases). This CDR3 has 17 amino acids. The germline CDR1 and CDR2 sequences are SGHRS and YFSETQ. Trimming removed 5 bases from V and 0 bases from J, with 20 bases in between. The DNA for the CDR3 is TGCGCCAGCAGGGCCCCCACAGGGTCCCTCCTGAACACTGAAGCTTTCTTT. Protein sequence: CASRAPTGSLLNTEAFF.

The V gene is TRBV5-4, the J gene TRBJ2-2; D is unclear. Trimming took off 0 bases at V and 7 bases at J, with 4 bases between the two ends. Germline loops: CDR1 SGHNT, CDR2 YYREEE (reference sequence). The CDR3 sequence is 12 residues long. CDR3 DNA: TGTGCCAGCAGCTTGGTTATCGGGGAGCTGTTTTTT. Encoded protein: CASSLVIGELFF.

This clone was observed a single time. In nucleotides, the CDR3 is TGTGCCACCAGCGGTTTGGGGGGGGAGACCCAGTACTTC. This translates into CATSGLGGETQYF. This chain uses TRBV15 with TRBJ2-5; TRBD2 matches at 7 bases. This CDR3 spans 13 amino acids. Germline lookup yields CDR1 LNHNV and CDR2 YYDKDF (reference sequence). V gave up 5 bases and J gave up 5 bases; unmatched junction bases: 5.

This chain links TRBV4-2 with TRBJ2-1, with D possibly matching TRBD2 (6 bases). The length of the CDR3 is 16 residues. The germline V gene encodes CDR1 LGHNA and CDR2 YNFKEQ. Trimming cost V 1 base and J 8 bases, with 18 bases left between them. The chain's CDR3 is CASSQVGLQLGDEQFF. In DNA, the CDR3 is TGTGCCAGCAGCCAAGTGGGACTCCAACTGGGCGATGAGCAGTTCTTC.

This chain joins TRBV6-1 and TRBJ1-1; the match to TRBD1 covers 7 bases. V shed 2 bases, J shed 8 bases, and the junction held 14 bases outside the gene matches. Germline CDR1 is MNHNS and CDR2 is SASEGT. CDR3 length equals 16 residues. CDR3 residues: CASSEISGGSGKEAFF. The DNA for the CDR3 is TGTGCCAGCAGTGAAATCTCAGGGGGGTCGGGTAAGGAAGCTTTCTTT.

This rearrangement joins TRBV2 to TRBJ1-5; possibly TRBD1 for D (6 bases). The CDR3 has 13 residues. V shed 7 bases and J shed 1 base, with 8 bases lying between them. Germline-derived CDR1 and CDR2 are SNHLY and FYNNEI. The CDR3 loop reads CASKQGSNQPQHF. CDR3 DNA sequence: TGTGCCAGCAAGCAGGGGAGCAATCAGCCCCAGCATTTT.

The rearrangement joins TRBV28 to TRBJ1-2; TRBD1 matches at 8 bases. Germline CDR1 reads MDHEN; CDR2 reads SYDVKM. With 7 bases clipped from V and 7 bases from J, the junction kept 11 bases outside the gene matches. There are 14 residues in the CDR3. The CDR3 region is CASTIFQGALGYTF. The CDR3 DNA reads as TGTGCCAGCACCATCTTCCAGGGGGCGCTTGGCTACACCTTC.

A few counts support this clone. The chain links TRBV5-4 to TRBJ1-5, with a tentative D call TRBD1 (5 bases). The germline gives CDR1 SGHNT, CDR2 YYREEE (reference sequence). With 0 bases removed from V and 6 bases from J, the gap between germline ends came to 13 bases. This CDR3 has 15 amino acids. The CDR3, as DNA: TGTGCCAGCAGCTTGGCCGAGGCGGGGGGTCAGCCCCAGCATTTT. This translates into CASSLAEAGGQPQHF.

This clone was detected only a few times. The V call is TRBV5-4, the J call TRBJ2-5; TRBD2 matches at 10 bases. The V segment lost 0 bases and the J segment 5 bases; nucleotides outside the gene matches: 10. The V gene's germline CDR1 is SGHNT and CDR2 YYREEE (reference sequence). The CDR3 contains 17 residues. CDR3 amino acids: CASSLGTLAGSVETQYF. CDR3 DNA sequence: TGTGCCAGCAGCTTGGGGACACTAGCGGGGTCCGTGGAGACCCAGTACTTC.

The chain uses TRBV2 and TRBJ1-1, with 12 bases aligning to TRBD1. V trimming: 4 bases; J trimming: 5 bases; junction bases outside the gene matches: 11. From germline, CDR1 is SNHLY and CDR2 FYNNEI. The CDR3 has 17 residues. Written as DNA, the CDR3 is TGTGCCAGCAGTGGAGCACCGGGACAGGGGGCGTGGACTGAAGCTTTCTTT. Encoded protein: CASSGAPGQGAWTEAFF.

The V and J genes are TRBV10-3 and TRBJ1-2, with D maybe TRBD1 (6 bases). The germline V gene encodes CDR1 ENHRY and CDR2 SYGVKD. The CDR3 loop spans 13 amino acids. V lost 6 bases to trimming and J lost 4 bases, with 12 bases between them. CDR3: CAISSGTSYGYTF. CDR3 nucleotides: TGTGCCATCAGCTCCGGGACAAGCTATGGCTACACCTTC.

The chain couples TRBV28 to TRBJ1-1; 9 bases fit TRBD1. This CDR3 spans 14 amino acids. V trimming: 3 bases; J trimming: 2 bases; junction bases outside the gene matches: 1. Germline assignment: CDR1 MDHEN and CDR2 SYDVKM. CDR3 protein: CASSLTGGNTEAFF. Written as DNA, the CDR3 is TGTGCCAGCAGTTTGACAGGGGGTAACACTGAAGCTTTCTTT.

This clone was found a few times. The junction departs from the called germline gene at one end, perhaps through a read error. The V call is TRBV2, the J call TRBJ1-5, with TRBD1 as a possible D gene (5 bases). The V gene's germline CDR1 is SNHLY and CDR2 FYNNEI. The CDR3 length is 14 residues. The CDR3 DNA follows: TGTGCCAGCAGAGACGGGACTAGCTATCAGCCCCAGCATTTT. Protein sequence: CASRDGTSYQPQHF.